Listed below are T cell receptor beta chains from one sample, sequenced in a study of response to subunit inactivated influenza vaccine. TCRdb reprocessed the RT-PCR reads via MiXCR and lists one record per CDR3 protein. This sample has hundreds of thousands of distinct CDR3 sequences, with approximately 7.7% found just once. Here the sequenced sample was PBMCs from blood, taken around 2 years after vaccination. These TCRs come from a man aged 50-75 years who received an inactivated influenza vaccine. Both conserved end residues are part of each CDR3. Some rows have no size entry. The others give once, few or many, or a class for an expanded clone.

V gene,clone size,J gene,CDR3 protein
TRBV3-1,many,TRBJ2-2,CASSQAAVGELFF
TRBV24-1,few,TRBJ1-5,CATRGSGSNQPQHF
TRBV20-1,many,TRBJ1-2,CSARDKPRTGGYGYTF
TRBV12-3/TRBV12-4,many,TRBJ2-6,CASSFSRADSGANVLTF
TRBV21-1,many,TRBJ1-2,CASSKDGTGDWEGYTF
TRBV5-1,many,TRBJ2-7,CASSSQPSGLAGGLHEQYF
TRBV5-1,NA,TRBJ2-3,CASSGRLAGAWPDTQYF
TRBV28,few,TRBJ1-5,CASSLNNQPQHF
TRBV29-1,many,TRBJ2-1,CSVATSSEQFF
TRBV7-9,NA,TRBJ2-5,CASSPPTGSETQYF
TRBV15,few,TRBJ2-1,CATSGGLAGYNEQFF
TRBV12-3/TRBV12-4,many,TRBJ1-5,CASSLGTGGINQPQHF
TRBV6-5,few,TRBJ2-5,CASSYSPSGGETQYF
TRBV24-1,NA,TRBJ1-5,CATSDANQPQHF
TRBV11-2,many,TRBJ2-1,CASGPARREQFF
TRBV3-1,NA,TRBJ2-7,CASSPRRLAGDEQYF
TRBV12-3/TRBV12-4,many,TRBJ2-4,CASSLGDEAIQYF
TRBV11-1,NA,TRBJ2-5,CASSSRGTTRETQYF
TRBV12-3/TRBV12-4,many,TRBJ1-1,CASSFVQGSEAFF
TRBV7-8,few,TRBJ1-5,CASSPLRGDNQPQHF
TRBV11-1,few,TRBJ2-2,CASSPRTSGDLRTGELFF
TRBV7-2,many,TRBJ1-6,CASSLGTELGYNSPLHF
TRBV5-1,NA,TRBJ1-1,CASSLTGGSNTEAFF
TRBV15,many,TRBJ1-5,CATSSLGGHNQPQHF
TRBV18,NA,TRBJ1-6,CASSPNRDNGAYNSPLHF
TRBV5-1,NA,TRBJ2-1,CASSLWASAYAYNEQFF
TRBV10-3,few,TRBJ2-1,CAISATSGNEQFF
TRBV6-2/TRBV6-3,few,TRBJ1-4,CASTSWTAATNEKLFF
TRBV7-6,many,TRBJ2-5,CASSLDGPVGTQYF
TRBV5-6,many,TRBJ2-7,CASSTGPGCPQYF
TRBV4-2,NA,TRBJ2-7,CASSRSAGGWDEQYF
TRBV6-1,NA,TRBJ2-3,CASMKLTGGTDTQYF
TRBV5-1,many,TRBJ2-3,CASSLPAGVGTDTQYF
TRBV7-2,many,TRBJ2-5,CASSLALWETQYF
TRBV11-2,many,TRBJ2-1,CASGHPSYNEQFF
TRBV2,NA,TRBJ2-4,CASRPGTGTLAKNIQYF
TRBV3-1,NA,TRBJ1-2,CASSQDPDSIIGYTF
TRBV9,few,TRBJ2-2,CASSTGLAGATGELFF
TRBV6-1,few,TRBJ1-6,CASSVKSTAPLHF
TRBV12-3/TRBV12-4,many,TRBJ2-1,CASSSSPGLVSHEQFF
TRBV12-3/TRBV12-4,few,TRBJ2-1,CASGQGNHEQFF
TRBV20-1,NA,TRBJ2-4,CSADQFLGAKNIQYF
TRBV27,many,TRBJ2-1,CASSSLNEQFF
TRBV28,few,TRBJ2-7,CASSRPGGSYEQYF
TRBV4-3,few,TRBJ2-4,CASSQGFAGVNIQYF
TRBV20-1,NA,TRBJ2-7,CSATSTGTTYEQYF
TRBV10-3,few,TRBJ2-7,CAISENAGKNEQYF
TRBV3-1,few,TRBJ2-7,CASSRGNLPYEQYF
TRBV12-3/TRBV12-4,many,TRBJ1-1,CASSLGGNTEAFF
TRBV9,NA,TRBJ1-2,CASSETGVVNYGYTF
TRBV7-9,NA,TRBJ2-3,CASSHPRSGRGTDTQYF
TRBV10-3,many,TRBJ2-5,CAIRTGAGETQYF
TRBV12-3/TRBV12-4,few,TRBJ1-5,CASSGTVGTGERNQPQHF